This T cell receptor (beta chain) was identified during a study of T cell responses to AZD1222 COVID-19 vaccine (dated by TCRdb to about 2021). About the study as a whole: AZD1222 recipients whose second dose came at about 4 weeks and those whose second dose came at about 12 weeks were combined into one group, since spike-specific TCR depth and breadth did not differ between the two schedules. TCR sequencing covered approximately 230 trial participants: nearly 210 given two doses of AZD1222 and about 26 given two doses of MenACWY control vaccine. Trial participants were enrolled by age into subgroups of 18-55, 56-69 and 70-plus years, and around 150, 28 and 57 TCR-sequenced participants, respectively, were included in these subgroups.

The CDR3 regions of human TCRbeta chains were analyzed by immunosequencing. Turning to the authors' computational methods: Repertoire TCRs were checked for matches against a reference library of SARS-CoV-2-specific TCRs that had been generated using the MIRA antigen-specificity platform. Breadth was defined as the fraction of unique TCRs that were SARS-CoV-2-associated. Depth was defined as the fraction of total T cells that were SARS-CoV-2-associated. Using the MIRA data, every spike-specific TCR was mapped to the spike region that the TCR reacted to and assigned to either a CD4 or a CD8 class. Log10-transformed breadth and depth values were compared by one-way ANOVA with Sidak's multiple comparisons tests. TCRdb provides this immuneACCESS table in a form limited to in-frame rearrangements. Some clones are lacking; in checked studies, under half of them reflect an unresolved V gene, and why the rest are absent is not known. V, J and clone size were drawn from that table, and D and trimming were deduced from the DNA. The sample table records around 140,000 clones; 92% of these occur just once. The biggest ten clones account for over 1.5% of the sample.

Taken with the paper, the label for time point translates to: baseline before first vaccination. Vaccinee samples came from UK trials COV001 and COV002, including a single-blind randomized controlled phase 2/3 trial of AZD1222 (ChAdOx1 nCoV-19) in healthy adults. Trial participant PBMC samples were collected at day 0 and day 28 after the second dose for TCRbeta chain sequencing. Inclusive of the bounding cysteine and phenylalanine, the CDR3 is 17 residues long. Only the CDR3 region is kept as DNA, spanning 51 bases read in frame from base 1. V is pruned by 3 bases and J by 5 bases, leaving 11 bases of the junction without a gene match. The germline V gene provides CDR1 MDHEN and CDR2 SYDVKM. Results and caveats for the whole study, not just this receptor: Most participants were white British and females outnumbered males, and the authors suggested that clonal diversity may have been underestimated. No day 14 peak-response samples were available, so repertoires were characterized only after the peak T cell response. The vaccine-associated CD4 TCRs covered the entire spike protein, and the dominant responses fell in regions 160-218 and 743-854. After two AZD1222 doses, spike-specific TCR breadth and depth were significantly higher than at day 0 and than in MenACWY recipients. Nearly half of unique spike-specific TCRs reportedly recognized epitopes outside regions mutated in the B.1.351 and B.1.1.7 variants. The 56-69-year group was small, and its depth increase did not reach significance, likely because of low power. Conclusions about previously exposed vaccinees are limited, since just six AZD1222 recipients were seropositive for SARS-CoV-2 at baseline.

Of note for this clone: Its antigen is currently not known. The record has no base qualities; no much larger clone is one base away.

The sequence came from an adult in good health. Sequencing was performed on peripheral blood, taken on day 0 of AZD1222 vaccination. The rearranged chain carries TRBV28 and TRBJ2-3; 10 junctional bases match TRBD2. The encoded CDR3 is CASSFSSVAGGGDTQYF. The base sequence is TGTGCCAGCAGTTTCAGTTCGGTAGCGGGAGGTGGAGATACGCAGTATTTT.